This T cell receptor beta chain came from a study of T cells after yellow fever vaccination. In the study overall: Low-cell-number fractions underwent preparation using SMART-Seq v4 Ultra Low Input.

Trimming shortened V by 1 base and J by 2 bases, and 5 bases separated the two germline ends. CDR1 is SEHNR and CDR2 is FQNEAQ in the germline V gene (reference sequence). The CDR3 contains 14 residues. In this sample, this clonotype turned up many times. The antigen is undetermined. UMIs were added to TCR cDNA along with a universal primer site when it was made by 5'RACE template switching. TCRdb re-analysed the 5' RACE reads in MiXCR, keeping a single row per CDR3 protein. The table lists a few hundred thousand distinct CDR3 sequences, about 7.8% of them singletons. Study-level findings and limits: FACS-sorted repertoires might harbor abundant contaminating clonotypes from the bulk population. Reappearing after the booster were most of the clones from primary vaccination (96% CD4, about 87% CD8).

This TCR came from a man between 18 and 29 years old who received the YFV17D yellow fever vaccine. The J gene is TRBJ1-4, the V gene TRBV7-9; D is undetermined. The sample was PBMCs, taken 45 days after the first yellow fever vaccination. The CDR3 DNA reads TGTGCCAGCAGCTTAGTCTCCACTAATGAAAAACTGTTTTTT. Translating gives CASSLVSTNEKLFF.